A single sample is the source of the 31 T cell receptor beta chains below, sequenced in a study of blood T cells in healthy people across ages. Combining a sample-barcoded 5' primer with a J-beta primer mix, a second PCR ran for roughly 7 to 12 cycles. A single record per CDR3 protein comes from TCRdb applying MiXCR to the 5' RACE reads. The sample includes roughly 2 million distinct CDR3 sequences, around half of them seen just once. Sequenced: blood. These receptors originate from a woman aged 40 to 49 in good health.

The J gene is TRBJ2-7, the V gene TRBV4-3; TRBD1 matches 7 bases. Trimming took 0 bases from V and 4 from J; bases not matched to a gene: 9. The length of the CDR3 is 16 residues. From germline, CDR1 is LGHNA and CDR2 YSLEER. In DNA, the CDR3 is TGCGCCAGCAGCCAAGATTTCGACAGGGTGTCGTACGAGCAGTACTTC. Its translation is CASSQDFDRVSYEQYF.

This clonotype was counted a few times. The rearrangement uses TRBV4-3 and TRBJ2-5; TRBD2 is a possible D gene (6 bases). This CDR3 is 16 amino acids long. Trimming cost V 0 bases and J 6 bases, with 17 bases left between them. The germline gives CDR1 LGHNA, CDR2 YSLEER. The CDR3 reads CASSQDWRESAQTQYF. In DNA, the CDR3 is TGCGCCAGCAGCCAAGATTGGAGGGAAAGTGCGCAGACCCAGTACTTC.

CDR3 coding DNA: TGTGCCAGCAGCGGAGAGAGGGACTATGGCTACACCTTC. Translation: CASSGERDYGYTF. The chain is built from TRBV9 and TRBJ1-2; D not resolved. Trimming removed 3 bases from V and 3 bases from J, with 9 bases in between. The germline CDR1 and CDR2 sequences are SGDLS and YYNGEE. The CDR3 has 13 residues.

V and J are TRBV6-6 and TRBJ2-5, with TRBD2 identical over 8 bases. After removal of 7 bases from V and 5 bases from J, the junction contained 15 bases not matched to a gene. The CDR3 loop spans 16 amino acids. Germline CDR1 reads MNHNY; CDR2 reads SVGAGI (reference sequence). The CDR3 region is CASTPRGGGLGETQYF. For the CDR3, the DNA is TGTGCCAGCACCCCACGAGGCGGGGGGCTAGGTGAGACCCAGTACTTC.

CDR3 sequence: CSARRASGDTQYF. The CDR3 DNA is TGCAGTGCTAGAAGGGCTAGCGGAGATACGCAGTATTTT. The V gene is TRBV20-1, the J gene TRBJ2-3, with 7 positions matching TRBD2. Looked up from germline, CDR1 is DFQATT and CDR2 is SNEGSKA (reference sequence). The CDR3 is 13 residues long. Trimming at V came to 2 bases and at J to 5 bases, leaving 4 bases not matched to a gene.

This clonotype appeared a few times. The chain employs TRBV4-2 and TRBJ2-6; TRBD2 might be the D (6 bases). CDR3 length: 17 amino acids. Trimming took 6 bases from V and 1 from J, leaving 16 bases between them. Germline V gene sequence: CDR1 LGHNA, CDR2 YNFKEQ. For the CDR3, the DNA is TGTGCCAGCAGTCGACCGGGACTCCAGTCTGGGGCCAACGTCCTGACTTTC. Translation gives CASSRPGLQSGANVLTF.

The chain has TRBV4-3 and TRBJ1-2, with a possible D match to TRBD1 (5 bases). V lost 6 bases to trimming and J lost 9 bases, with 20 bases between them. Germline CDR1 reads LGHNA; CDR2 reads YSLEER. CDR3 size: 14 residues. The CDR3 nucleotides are TGCGCCAGCAGTAACAGAGGGGACGTCGGTAGCTACACCTTC. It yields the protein CASSNRGDVGSYTF.

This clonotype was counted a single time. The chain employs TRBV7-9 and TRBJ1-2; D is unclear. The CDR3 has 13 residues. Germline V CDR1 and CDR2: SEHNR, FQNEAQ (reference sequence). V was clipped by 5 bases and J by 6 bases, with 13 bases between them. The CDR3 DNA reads TGTGCCAGCAGCCGAGCATCGGATAATGGCTACACCTTC. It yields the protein CASSRASDNGYTF.

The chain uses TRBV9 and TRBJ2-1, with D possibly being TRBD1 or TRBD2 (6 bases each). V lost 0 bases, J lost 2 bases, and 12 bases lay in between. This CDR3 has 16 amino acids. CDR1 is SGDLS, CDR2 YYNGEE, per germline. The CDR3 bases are TGTGCCAGCAGCGTAGGGGGGGCCGACGCCTACAATGAGCAGTTCTTC. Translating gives CASSVGGADAYNEQFF.

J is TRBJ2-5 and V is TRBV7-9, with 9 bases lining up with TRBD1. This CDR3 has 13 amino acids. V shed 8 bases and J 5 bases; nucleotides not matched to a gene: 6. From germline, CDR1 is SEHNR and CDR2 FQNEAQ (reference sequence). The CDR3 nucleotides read TGTGCCAGCCAGCGGACAGGGGAGGAGACCCAGTACTTC. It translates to CASQRTGEETQYF.

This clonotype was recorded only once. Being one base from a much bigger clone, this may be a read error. The CDR3 coding sequence is TGTGCCAGCAGTTATTCGGAGTACGTGCAGTACTTC. Translation: CASSYSEYVQYF. The chain is built from TRBV6-2 or TRBV6-3 and TRBJ2-5; D is ambiguous. Trimming cost V 3 bases and J 11 bases, with 13 bases left between them. The CDR3 sequence is 12 residues long. Germline V gene sequence: CDR1 MNHEY, CDR2 SVGEGT.

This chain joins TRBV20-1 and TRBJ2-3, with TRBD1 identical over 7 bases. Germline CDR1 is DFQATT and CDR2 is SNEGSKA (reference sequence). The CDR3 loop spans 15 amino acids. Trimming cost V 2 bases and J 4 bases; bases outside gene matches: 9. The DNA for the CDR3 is TGCAGTGCTAGAAACCCTGACAGGGTTGCAGATACGCAGTATTTT. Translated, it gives CSARNPDRVADTQYF.

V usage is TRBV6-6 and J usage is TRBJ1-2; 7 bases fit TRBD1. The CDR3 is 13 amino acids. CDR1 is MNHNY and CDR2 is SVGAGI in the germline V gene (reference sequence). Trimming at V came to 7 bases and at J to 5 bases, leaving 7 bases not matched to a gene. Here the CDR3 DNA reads TGTGCCAGCATTGCGGGACAGATGTATGGCTACACCTTC. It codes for CASIAGQMYGYTF.

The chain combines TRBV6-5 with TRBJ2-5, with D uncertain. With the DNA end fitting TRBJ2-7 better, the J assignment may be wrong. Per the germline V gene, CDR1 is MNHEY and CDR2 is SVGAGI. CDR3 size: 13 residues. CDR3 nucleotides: TGTGCCAGCAACATAGGCCTCGGCTACGAGCAGTACTTC. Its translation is CASNIGLGYEQYF.

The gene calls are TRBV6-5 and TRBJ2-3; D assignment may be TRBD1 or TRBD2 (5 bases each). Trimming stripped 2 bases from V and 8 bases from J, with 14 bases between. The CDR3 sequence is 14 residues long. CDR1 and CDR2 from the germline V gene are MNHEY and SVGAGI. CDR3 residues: CASSYGPEGITQYF. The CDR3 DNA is TGTGCCAGCAGTTACGGACCAGAGGGGATTACGCAGTATTTT.

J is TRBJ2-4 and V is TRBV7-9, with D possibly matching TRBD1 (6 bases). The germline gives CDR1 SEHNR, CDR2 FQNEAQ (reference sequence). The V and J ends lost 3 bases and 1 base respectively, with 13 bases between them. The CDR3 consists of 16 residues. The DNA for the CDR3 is TGTGCCAGCAGCTTGCCAGGGGAATCCGCCAAAAACATTCAGTACTTC. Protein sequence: CASSLPGESAKNIQYF.

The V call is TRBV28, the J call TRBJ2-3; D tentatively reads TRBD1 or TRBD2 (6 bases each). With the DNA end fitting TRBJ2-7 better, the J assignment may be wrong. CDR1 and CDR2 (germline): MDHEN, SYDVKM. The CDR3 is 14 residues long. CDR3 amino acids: CASRGGGLTDTQYF. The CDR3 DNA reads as TGTGCCAGCAGGGGGGGCGGTCTCACAGATACGCAGTACTTC.

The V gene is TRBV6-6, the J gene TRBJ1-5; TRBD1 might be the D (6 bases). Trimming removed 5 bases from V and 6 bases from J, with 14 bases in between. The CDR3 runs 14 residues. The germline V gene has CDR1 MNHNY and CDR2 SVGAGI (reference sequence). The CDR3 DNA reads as TGTGCCAGCAGTACCACAGGGCCTGGTCAGCCCCAGCATTTT. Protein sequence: CASSTTGPGQPQHF.

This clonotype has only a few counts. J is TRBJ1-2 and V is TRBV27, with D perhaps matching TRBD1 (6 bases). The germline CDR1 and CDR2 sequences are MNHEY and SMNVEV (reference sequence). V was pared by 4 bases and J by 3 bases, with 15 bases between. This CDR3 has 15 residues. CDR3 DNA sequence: TGTGCCAGCAGTTCTACAGGGTGGGGGTACTATGGCTACACCTTC. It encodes CASSSTGWGYYGYTF.

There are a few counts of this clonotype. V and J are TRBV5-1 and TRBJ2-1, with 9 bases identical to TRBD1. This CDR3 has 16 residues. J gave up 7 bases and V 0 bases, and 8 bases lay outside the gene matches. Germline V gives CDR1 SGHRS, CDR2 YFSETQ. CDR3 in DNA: TGCGCCAGCAGCTTGGCCGTCGGGACAGGGATTAATGAGCAGTTCTTC. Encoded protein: CASSLAVGTGINEQFF.

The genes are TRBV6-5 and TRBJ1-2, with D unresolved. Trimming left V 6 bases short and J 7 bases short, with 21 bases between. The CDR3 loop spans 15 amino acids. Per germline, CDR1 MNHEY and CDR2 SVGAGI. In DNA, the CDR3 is TGTGCCAGCAGACGGTCGGAGGCTTCCTATGGTGGCTACACCTTC. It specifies CASRRSEASYGGYTF.

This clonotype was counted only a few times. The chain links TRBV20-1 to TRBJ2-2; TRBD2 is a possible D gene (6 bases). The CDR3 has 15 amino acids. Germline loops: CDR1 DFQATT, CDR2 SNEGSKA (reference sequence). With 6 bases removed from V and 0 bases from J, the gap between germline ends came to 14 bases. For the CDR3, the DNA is TGCAGTGCGTACCGGGACTCCTCGAACACCGGGGAGCTGTTTTTT. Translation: CSAYRDSSNTGELFF.

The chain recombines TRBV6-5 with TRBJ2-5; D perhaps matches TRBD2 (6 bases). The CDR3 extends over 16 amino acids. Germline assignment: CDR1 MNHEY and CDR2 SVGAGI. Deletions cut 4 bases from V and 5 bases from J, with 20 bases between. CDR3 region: CASSWGRAGAQETQYF. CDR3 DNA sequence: TGTGCCAGCAGTTGGGGACGAGCGGGTGCCCAGGAGACCCAGTACTTC.

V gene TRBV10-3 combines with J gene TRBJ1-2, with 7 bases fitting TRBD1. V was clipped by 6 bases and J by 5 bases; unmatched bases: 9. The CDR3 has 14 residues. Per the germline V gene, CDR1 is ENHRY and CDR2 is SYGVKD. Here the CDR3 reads CAISMTGWGYGYTF. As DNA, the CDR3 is TGTGCCATCAGCATGACAGGGTGGGGGTATGGCTACACCTTC.

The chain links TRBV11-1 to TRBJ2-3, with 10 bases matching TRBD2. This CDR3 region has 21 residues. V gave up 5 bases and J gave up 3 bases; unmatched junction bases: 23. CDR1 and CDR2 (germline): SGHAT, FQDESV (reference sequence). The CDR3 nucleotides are TGTGCCAGCAGCACTAAGCCCTCTAGCGGGGGAGACCCGAGGGGGACAGATACGCAGTATTTT. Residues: CASSTKPSSGGDPRGTDTQYF.

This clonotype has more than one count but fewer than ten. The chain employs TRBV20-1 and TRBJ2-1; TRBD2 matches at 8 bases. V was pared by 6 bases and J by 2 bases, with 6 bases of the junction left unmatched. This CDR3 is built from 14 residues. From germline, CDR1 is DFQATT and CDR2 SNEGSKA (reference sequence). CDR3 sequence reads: CSAQGGGPYNEQFF. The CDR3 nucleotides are TGCAGTGCGCAGGGCGGGGGGCCCTACAATGAGCAGTTCTTC.

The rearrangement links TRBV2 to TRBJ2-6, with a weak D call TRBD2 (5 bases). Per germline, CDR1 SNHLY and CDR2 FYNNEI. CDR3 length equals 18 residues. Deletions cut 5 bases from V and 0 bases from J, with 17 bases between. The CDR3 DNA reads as TGTGCCAGCAGTTTCGTTCTTCGCCGGGGCTCTGGGGCCAACGTCCTGACTTTC. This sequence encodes CASSFVLRRGSGANVLTF.

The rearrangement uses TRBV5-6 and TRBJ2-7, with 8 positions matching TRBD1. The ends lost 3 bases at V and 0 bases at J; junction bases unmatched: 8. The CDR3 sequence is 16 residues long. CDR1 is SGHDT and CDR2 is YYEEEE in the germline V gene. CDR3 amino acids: CASSSTGGPSSYEQYF. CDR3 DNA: TGTGCCAGCAGCTCAACAGGGGGTCCAAGCTCCTACGAGCAGTACTTC.

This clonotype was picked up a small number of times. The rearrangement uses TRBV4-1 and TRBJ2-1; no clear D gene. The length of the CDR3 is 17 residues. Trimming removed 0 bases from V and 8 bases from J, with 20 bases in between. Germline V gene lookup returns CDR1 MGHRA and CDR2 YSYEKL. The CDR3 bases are TGCGCCAGCAGCCAAGATGTGGGCATCCCGCCCCGCTATGAGCAGTTCTTC. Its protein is CASSQDVGIPPRYEQFF.

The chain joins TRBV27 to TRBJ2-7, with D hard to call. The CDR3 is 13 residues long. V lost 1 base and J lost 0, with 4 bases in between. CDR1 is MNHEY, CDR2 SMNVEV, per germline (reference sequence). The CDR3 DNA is TGTGCCAGCAGTTTATTTAACTCCTACGAGCAGTACTTC. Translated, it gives CASSLFNSYEQYF.

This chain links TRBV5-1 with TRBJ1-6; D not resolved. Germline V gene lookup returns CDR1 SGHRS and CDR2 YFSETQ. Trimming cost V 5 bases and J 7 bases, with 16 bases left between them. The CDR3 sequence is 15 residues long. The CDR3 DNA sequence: TGCGCCAGCAGTGAGTTCGGCAGCGTGAATTCACCCCTCCACTTT. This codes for CASSEFGSVNSPLHF.